This T cell receptor beta chain came from a study of T cells of healthy individuals. A single record per CDR3 protein comes from TCRdb applying MiXCR to the 5' RACE reads. The repertoire includes about 96,000 distinct CDR3 sequences, approximately 15% of them detected once, and around 6.5% sits in the top ten. A few counts support this clonotype. Germline values: CDR1 SEHNR, CDR2 FQNEAQ (reference sequence). The CDR3 has 17 residues. V trimming: 4 bases; J trimming: 1 base; junction bases outside the gene matches: 10. The chain couples TRBV7-9 to TRBJ2-5; TRBD1 aligns across 9 bases. The sequence came from a human donor in good health. CDR3 sequence: CASSSLSGTGIQETQYF. The CDR3 coding sequence is TGTGCCAGCAGCTCCCTCTCCGGGACAGGGATCCAAGAGACCCAGTACTTC.